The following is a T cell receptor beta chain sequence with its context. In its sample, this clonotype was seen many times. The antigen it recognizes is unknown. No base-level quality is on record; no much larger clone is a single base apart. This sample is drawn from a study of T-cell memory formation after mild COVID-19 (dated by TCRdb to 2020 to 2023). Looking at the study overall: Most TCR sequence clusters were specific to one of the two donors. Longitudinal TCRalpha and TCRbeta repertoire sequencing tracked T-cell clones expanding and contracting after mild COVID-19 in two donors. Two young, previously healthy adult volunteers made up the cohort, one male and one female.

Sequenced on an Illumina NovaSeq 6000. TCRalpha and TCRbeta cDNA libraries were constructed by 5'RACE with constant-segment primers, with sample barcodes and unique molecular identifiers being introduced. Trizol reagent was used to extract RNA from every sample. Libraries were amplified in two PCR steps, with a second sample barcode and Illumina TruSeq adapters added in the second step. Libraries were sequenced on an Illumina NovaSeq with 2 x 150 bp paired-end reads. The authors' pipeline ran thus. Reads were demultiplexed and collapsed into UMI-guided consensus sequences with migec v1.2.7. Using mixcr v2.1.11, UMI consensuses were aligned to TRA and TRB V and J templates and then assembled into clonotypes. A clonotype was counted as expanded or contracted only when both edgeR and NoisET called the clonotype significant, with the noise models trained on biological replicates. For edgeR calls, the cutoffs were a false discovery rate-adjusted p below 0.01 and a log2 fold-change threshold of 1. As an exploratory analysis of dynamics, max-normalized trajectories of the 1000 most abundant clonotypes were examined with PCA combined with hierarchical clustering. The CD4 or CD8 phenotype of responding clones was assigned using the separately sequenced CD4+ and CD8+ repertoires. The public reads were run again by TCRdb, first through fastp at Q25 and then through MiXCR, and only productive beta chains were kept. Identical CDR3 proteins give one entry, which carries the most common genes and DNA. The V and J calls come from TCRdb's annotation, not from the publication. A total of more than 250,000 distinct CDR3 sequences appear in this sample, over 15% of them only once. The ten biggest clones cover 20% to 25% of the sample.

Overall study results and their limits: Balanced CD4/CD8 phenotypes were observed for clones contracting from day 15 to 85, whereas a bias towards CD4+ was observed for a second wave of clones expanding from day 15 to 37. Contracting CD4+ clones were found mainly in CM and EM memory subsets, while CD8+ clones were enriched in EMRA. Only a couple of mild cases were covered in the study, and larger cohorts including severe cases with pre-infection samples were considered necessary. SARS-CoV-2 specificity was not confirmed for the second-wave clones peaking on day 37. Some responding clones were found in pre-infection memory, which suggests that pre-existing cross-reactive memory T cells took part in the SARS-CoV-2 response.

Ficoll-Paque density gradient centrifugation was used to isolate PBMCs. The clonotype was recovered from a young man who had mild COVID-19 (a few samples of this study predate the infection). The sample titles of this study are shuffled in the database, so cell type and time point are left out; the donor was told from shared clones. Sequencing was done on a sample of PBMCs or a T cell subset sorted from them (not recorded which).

The nucleotide sequence is given as TGCGCCAGCAGCCAAGATAGTCGGACAGGGAGCACCGGGGAGCTGTTTTTT. This is translated as CASSQDSRTGSTGELFF. The rearranged chain carries TRBV4-3 and TRBJ2-2; 8 middle bases align to TRBD1. Sequences LGHNA (CDR1) and YSLEER (CDR2) are obtained from the germline V gene. From the cysteine through the phenylalanine, the CDR3 covers 17 amino acids. The read is trimmed to its CDR3 DNA, 51 bases read in frame from base 1. V ends up 0 bases short and J 4 bases short, with an unmatched junction base count of 7.